The rows below give T cell receptor beta chains drawn from one sample of a study of blood T cell repertoires in COVID-19. This table comes from immunoSEQ multiplex PCR, and its TCRdb copy is limited to in-frame clones, with some not included. The table includes 150,000 to 200,000 clones, around 88% detected once. The sequenced sample consisted of peripheral blood. The receptors here all came from a human donor in a cohort sampled during active COVID-19. Both conserved end residues are part of each CDR3. A D gene is named only where the DNA matches it firmly. Clone sizes are given selectively: once, few, many, or a class where the clone is expanded.

V,J,size,D,DNA,CDR3
TRBV11-2,TRBJ1-2,.,TRBD1,TGTGCCAGCAGCGCGGACAGGGACTATGGCTACACCTTC,CASSADRDYGYTF
TRBV6-1,TRBJ1-5,.,.,TGTGCCAGCAGTGAACGGGGGTTCCAGCCCCAGCATTTT,CASSERGFQPQHF
TRBV5-8,TRBJ1-1,once,TRBD1,TGTGCCAGCAGCTCGCGACAGGGGCCAGTGACTGAAGCTTTCTTT,CASSSRQGPVTEAFF
TRBV28,TRBJ2-2,.,TRBD2,TGTGCCAGCAGTTTTAAGCGGGGGGGCCTCCACCCCGGGGAGCTGTTTTTT,CASSFKRGGLHPGELFF
TRBV19,TRBJ1-3,.,TRBD1,TGTGCCAGTAGTCGCCGACAGGGGGTAGAATCTGGAAACACCATATATTTT,CASSRRQGVESGNTIYF
TRBV3-1/TRBV3-2,TRBJ2-3,.,.,TGTGCCAGCAGCCACCAGCGGGTGGAAGATACGCAGTATTTT,CASSHQRVEDTQYF
TRBV2,TRBJ2-7,.,TRBD1,TGTGCCAGCAGTGAGTTAGGGGGCGCAGGGGACGAGCAGTACTTC,CASSELGGAGDEQYF
TRBV29-1,TRBJ2-7,.,.,TGCAGCGTTGAGGTAGCGGTCTCCTACGAGCAGTACTTC,CSVEVAVSYEQYF
TRBV4-1,TRBJ2-7,.,TRBD2,TGCGCCAGCAGCCATCATAGCGGGGGTTTGAAGGAGCAGTACTTC,CASSHHSGGLKEQYF
TRBV19,TRBJ1-6,once,.,TGTGCCAGTAGTATAGTCGATTCACCCCTCCACTTT,CASSIVDSPLHF
TRBV6-2/TRBV6-3,TRBJ1-1,.,.,TGTGCCAGCAGTTCCCGGGACAAGAACACTGAAGCTTTCTTT,CASSSRDKNTEAFF
TRBV9,TRBJ2-1,.,.,TGTGCCAGCAGCGTAGCGGCTAGCGACCACAATGAGCAGTTCTTC,CASSVAASDHNEQFF
TRBV28,TRBJ2-1,.,.,TGTGCCAGCAGCTATGTGGGGGGTTCCTACAATGAGCAGTTCTTC,CASSYVGGSYNEQFF
TRBV27,TRBJ2-7,.,.,TGTGCCAGCAGTCCCCCAGGGTACGGCGAGCAGTACTTC,CASSPPGYGEQYF
TRBV18,TRBJ2-5,.,.,TGTGCCAGCTCACCACAACAGGGACCCCAAGAGACCCAGTACTTC,CASSPQQGPQETQYF
TRBV28,TRBJ1-1,.,.,TGTGCCAGCAGTTTAGCCAGGGCGAACACTGAAGCTTTCTTT,CASSLARANTEAFF
TRBV3-1/TRBV3-2,TRBJ2-1,.,.,TGTGCCAGCAGCCAAAGGGATCACAGGGATGATTTGGTTGAGCAGTTCTTC,CASSQRDHRDDLVEQFF
TRBV30,TRBJ1-1,.,TRBD1,TGTGCCTGGAGTACACAGGGGGACACTGAAGCTTTCTTT,CAWSTQGDTEAFF
TRBV6-5,TRBJ1-5,.,.,TGTGCCACTCGGCCGGGGGTAGGAGAACAGCCCCAGCATTTT,CATRPGVGEQPQHF
TRBV21-1,TRBJ1-6,.,.,TGTGCCAGCAGCAAAAGCGGGGAGAGTTCACCCCTCCACTTT,CASSKSGESSPLHF
TRBV6-1,TRBJ2-3,.,.,TGTGCCAGCAGTGAAGGACATACCAGCACAGATACGCAGTATTTT,CASSEGHTSTDTQYF
TRBV3-1/TRBV3-2,TRBJ2-7,.,.,TGTGCCAGCAGCCAAGACAGGGTCCTCGAGCAGTACTTC,CASSQDRVLEQYF
TRBV6-1,TRBJ1-1,.,TRBD1,TGTGCCAGCAGTGAGACGGGGACAGCACCCCCGAGGGCTTTCTTT,CASSETGTAPPRAFF
TRBV2,TRBJ2-5,.,TRBD2,TGTGCCAGCAACCTAGCGGGGGGAGGCCAAGAGACCCAGTACTTC,CASNLAGGGQETQYF
TRBV28,TRBJ1-4,.,.,TGTGCCAGCAGTCTCCCGGGACAAGGGCGTGAAAAACTGTTTTTT,CASSLPGQGREKLFF
TRBV19,TRBJ2-5,.,.,TGTGCCAGTAGTCCCGTAGCGGCCGTACAAGAGACCCAGTACTTC,CASSPVAAVQETQYF
TRBV30,TRBJ1-1,.,.,TGTGCCTGGAGTGGTCGCGGGGGGTCGAGCATGAACACTGAAGCTTTCTTT,CAWSGRGGSSMNTEAFF
TRBV7-2,TRBJ2-6,.,.,TGTGCCAGCAGCCCGAGACAGGTAACGAGCTCTGGGGCCAACGTCCTGACTTTC,CASSPRQVTSSGANVLTF
TRBV24-1,TRBJ1-5,.,.,TGTGCCACCAAGGCGGGTGAAGGGCCCAATCAGCCCCAGCATTTT,CATKAGEGPNQPQHF
TRBV29-1,TRBJ1-2,.,.,TGCAGCGTGTACCACTGGGGGGGCCACGACTGGGGCTACACCTTC,CSVYHWGGHDWGYTF
TRBV2,TRBJ2-7,.,TRBD2,TGTGCCAGCAGTGAAGGCGGGAGCCGGTACGAGCAGTACTTC,CASSEGGSRYEQYF
TRBV27,TRBJ1-6,.,.,TGTGCCAGCAGTACAGTGGGAGATTCACCCCTCCACTTT,CASSTVGDSPLHF
TRBV18,TRBJ2-6,.,.,TGTGCCAGCTCACCACGAAACGGGGTCTCTGGGGCCAACGTCCTGACTTTC,CASSPRNGVSGANVLTF
TRBV27,TRBJ2-3,.,.,TGTGCCAGCAGCCCGGGGGGCTGGGGAGATACGCAGTATTTT,CASSPGGWGDTQYF
TRBV2,TRBJ1-4,.,TRBD1,TGTGCCAGCAGTGAAGCGCTAGGGACAGGGGATGAAAAACTGTTTTTT,CASSEALGTGDEKLFF
TRBV28,TRBJ1-1,.,.,TGTGCCAGCAGTTTATGGTGGGATCCAGGGGCCCGGGCGTCCACTGAAGCTTTCTTT,CASSLWWDPGARASTEAFF
TRBV6-6,TRBJ1-2,.,.,TGTGCCAGCAGTTACGCAGGGACTCCGGGCTATGGCTACACCTTC,CASSYAGTPGYGYTF
TRBV28,TRBJ2-7,once,TRBD2,TGTGCCAGCAGTTTGGAGTACGGGACTAGCGGCTTCAGCTCCTACGAGCAGTACTTC,CASSLEYGTSGFSSYEQYF
TRBV2,TRBJ1-1,.,TRBD1,TGTGCCGGGACAACAGACGGGACAGGAGCTTTCTTT,CAGTTDGTGAFF
TRBV28,TRBJ1-5,.,TRBD1,TGTGCCAGCAGTCCCCCGGACAGGAGGTCGCAGCCCCAGCATTTT,CASSPPDRRSQPQHF
TRBV5-5,TRBJ2-7,once,.,TGTGCCAGCAGCTTGGCAGGTCCCTACGAGCAGTACTTC,CASSLAGPYEQYF
TRBV5-1,TRBJ1-2,.,TRBD1,TGCGCCAGCAGCTTCACCGGGACAGGGGGCCCGGGCTATGGCTACACCTTC,CASSFTGTGGPGYGYTF
TRBV30,TRBJ2-2,.,.,TGTGCCTGGAGTTCCCTTCAGGGCACCGGGGAGCTGTTTTTT,CAWSSLQGTGELFF
TRBV28,TRBJ2-7,once,TRBD1,TGTGCCAGCAGCCAAAACACTGGACAGGGGCCAGGAGAGCAGTACTTC,CASSQNTGQGPGEQYF
TRBV2,TRBJ2-1,once,TRBD2,TGTGCCAGCAGTGATGGACTAGCGGGGGGGCCAACAAATGAGCAGTTCTTC,CASSDGLAGGPTNEQFF
TRBV3-1/TRBV3-2,TRBJ2-7,.,TRBD2,TGTGCCAGCAGCCTTAGCGGGAGTGGCTCCTACGAGCAGTACTTC,CASSLSGSGSYEQYF
TRBV19,TRBJ2-3,.,.,TGTGCCAGTAGTCCCAGACTAGTGGGAGATGGTACAGATACGCAGTATTTT,CASSPRLVGDGTDTQYF
TRBV6-5,TRBJ1-2,.,.,TGTGCCAGCATTGGCGACAGTCCCTATGGCTACACCTTC,CASIGDSPYGYTF
TRBV7-8,TRBJ2-3,.,.,TGTGCCAGCAGCTTAGTTACGGGGGAAAGCACAGATACGCAGTATTTT,CASSLVTGESTDTQYF
TRBV19,TRBJ2-7,.,.,TGTGCCAGTAGTATAGCGGGCGGGGCCTACGAGCAGTACTTC,CASSIAGGAYEQYF
TRBV2,TRBJ2-3,.,.,TGTGCCAGCACGGGGTTCCTTGGAGATACGCAGTATTTT,CASTGFLGDTQYF
TRBV6-5,TRBJ1-1,.,TRBD1,TGTGCCAGCTCCGAGGGAGGACAGGGTTCTTGGGCTTTCTTT,CASSEGGQGSWAFF
TRBV7-2,TRBJ2-3,.,TRBD2,TGTGCCAGCAGCTTAACCGGACTAGCGGGGGCCCGCACAGATACGCAGTATTTT,CASSLTGLAGARTDTQYF
TRBV5-1,TRBJ2-3,.,TRBD2,TGCGCCAGCAGCTTGCGGACTAGCGGGGATAGCACAGATACGCAGTATTTT,CASSLRTSGDSTDTQYF